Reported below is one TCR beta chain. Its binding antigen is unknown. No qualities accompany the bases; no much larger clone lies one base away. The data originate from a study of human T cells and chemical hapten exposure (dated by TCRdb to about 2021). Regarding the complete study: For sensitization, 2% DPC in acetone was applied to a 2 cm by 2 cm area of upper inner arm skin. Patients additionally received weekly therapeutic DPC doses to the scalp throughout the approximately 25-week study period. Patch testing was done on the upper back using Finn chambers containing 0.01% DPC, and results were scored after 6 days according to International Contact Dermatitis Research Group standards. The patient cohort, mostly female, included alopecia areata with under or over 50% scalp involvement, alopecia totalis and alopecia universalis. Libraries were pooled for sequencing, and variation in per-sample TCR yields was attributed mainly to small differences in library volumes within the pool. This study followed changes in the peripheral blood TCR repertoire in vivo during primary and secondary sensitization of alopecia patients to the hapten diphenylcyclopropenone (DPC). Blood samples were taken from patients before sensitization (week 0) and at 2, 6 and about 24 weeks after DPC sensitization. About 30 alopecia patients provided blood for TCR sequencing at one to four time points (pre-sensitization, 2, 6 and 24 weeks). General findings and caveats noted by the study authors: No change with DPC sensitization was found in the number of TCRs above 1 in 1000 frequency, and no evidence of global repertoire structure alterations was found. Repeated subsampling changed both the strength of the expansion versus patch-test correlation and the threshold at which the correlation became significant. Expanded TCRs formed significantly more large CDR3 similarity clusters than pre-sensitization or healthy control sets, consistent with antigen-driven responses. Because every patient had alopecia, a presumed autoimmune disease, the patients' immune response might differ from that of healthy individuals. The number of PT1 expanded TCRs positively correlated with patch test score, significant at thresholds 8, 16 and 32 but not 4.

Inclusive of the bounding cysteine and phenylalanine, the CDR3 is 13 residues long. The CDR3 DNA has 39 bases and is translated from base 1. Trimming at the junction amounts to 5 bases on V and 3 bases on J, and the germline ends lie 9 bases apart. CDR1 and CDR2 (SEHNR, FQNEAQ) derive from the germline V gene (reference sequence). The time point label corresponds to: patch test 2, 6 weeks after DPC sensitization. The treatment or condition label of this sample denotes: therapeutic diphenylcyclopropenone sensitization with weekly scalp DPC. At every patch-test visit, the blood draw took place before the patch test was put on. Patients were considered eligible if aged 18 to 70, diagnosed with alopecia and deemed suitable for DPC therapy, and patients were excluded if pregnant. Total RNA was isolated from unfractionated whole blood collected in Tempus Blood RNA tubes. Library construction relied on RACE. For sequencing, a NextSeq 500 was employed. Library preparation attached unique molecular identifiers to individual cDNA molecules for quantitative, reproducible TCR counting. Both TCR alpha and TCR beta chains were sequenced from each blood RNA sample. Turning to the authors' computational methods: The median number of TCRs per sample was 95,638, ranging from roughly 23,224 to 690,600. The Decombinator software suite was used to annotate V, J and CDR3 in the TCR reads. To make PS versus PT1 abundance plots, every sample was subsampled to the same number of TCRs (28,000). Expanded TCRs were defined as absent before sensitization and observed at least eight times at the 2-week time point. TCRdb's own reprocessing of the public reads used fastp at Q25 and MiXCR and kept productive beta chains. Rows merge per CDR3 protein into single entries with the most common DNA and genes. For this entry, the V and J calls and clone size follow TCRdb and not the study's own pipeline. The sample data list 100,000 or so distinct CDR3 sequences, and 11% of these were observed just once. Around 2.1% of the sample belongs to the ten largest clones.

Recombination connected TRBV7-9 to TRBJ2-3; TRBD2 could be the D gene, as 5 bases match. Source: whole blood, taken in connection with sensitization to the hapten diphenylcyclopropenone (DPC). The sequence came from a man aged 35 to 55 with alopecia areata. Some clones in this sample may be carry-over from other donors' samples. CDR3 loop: CASSRLLTDTQYF. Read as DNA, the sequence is TGTGCCAGCAGCCGACTACTGACAGATACGCAGTATTTT. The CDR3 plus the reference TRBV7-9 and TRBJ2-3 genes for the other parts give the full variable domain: DTGVSQNPRHKITKRGQNVTFRCDPISEHNRLYWYRQTLGQGPEFLTYFQNEAQLEKSRLLSDRFSAERPKGSFSTLEIQRTEQGDSAMYLCASSRLLTDTQYFGPGTRLTVL.